One sample yielded the 8 T cell receptor beta chains listed below, sequenced in a study of shared clonotypes between healthy human individuals. The table came from immunoSEQ multiplex PCR; TCRdb's copy has only in-frame clones and leaves some out. The profile shows roughly 2.5 million clones, roughly nine tenths of them singletons. The source material was naive CD4+ T cells sorted from blood. Described subset: CD45RA+ positively selected. These receptors were collected from a man younger than 30 in good health.

CDR3 residues: CASSLDGTGTGEQYF. The CDR3 DNA sequence: TGTGCCAGCAGCTTAGATGGGACAGGGACGGGTGAGCAGTACTTC. The chain combines TRBV11-3 with TRBJ2-7; 9 bases align to TRBD1. J was trimmed by 7 bases and V by 0 bases; bases with no gene match: 7. The CDR3 is made up of 15 amino acids. Germline values: CDR1 SGHNT, CDR2 YENEEA.

The chain couples TRBV6-1 to TRBJ1-3; D not certain. Germline CDR1 reads MNHNS; CDR2 reads SASEGT. Trimming took off 4 bases at V and 3 bases at J, with 13 bases between the two ends. The CDR3 totals 15 residues. CDR3 sequence reads: CASSVSSGIGNTIYF. CDR3 nucleotides: TGTGCCAGCAGTGTATCCTCGGGCATTGGAAACACCATATATTTT.

The chain is built from TRBV28 and TRBJ2-1; 7 nucleotides agree with TRBD2. The germline V gene has CDR1 MDHEN and CDR2 SYDVKM. V dropped 6 bases and J dropped 6; count of bases not matched to a gene: 5. This CDR3 has 13 residues. The CDR3 sequence is CASRGRAFNEQFF. CDR3 sequence (DNA): TGTGCCAGCAGGGGGAGGGCCTTCAATGAGCAGTTCTTC. Based on the CDR3 plus reference TRBV28 and TRBJ2-1, the full variable domain is DVKVTQSSRYLVKRTGEKVFLECVQDMDHENMFWYRQDPGLGLRLIYFSYDVKMKEKGDIPEGYSVSREKKERFSLILESASTNQTSMYLCASRGRAFNEQFFGPGTRLTVL.

The V gene is TRBV19, the J gene TRBJ1-2, with a possible D match to TRBD1 (5 bases). Between the trimmed V and J ends, which lost 5 bases and 8 bases, there was a span of 12 bases. This CDR3 has 12 residues. Germline values: CDR1 LNHDA, CDR2 SQIVND (reference sequence). The CDR3 loop is CASSPRTPGYTF. CDR3 DNA: TGTGCCAGTAGTCCTAGGACACCCGGCTACACCTTC.

The V and J genes are TRBV6-5 and TRBJ2-7; 8 bases are a match to TRBD2. The CDR3 contains 14 residues. V was clipped by 4 bases and J by 1 base; unmatched bases: 3. The germline V gene encodes CDR1 MNHEY and CDR2 SVGAGI. The CDR3 DNA reads as TGTGCCAGCAGTTCCAGCGGGAGATCCTACGAGCAGTACTTC. Its protein is CASSSSGRSYEQYF.

The CDR3 protein is CASTLTRTGTYMNTEAFF. CDR3 bases: TGTGCCAGCACCCTAACGCGGACAGGGACTTACATGAACACTGAAGCTTTCTTT. The chain uses TRBV2 and TRBJ1-1; TRBD1 agrees at 8 bases. This CDR3 has 18 residues. The germline V gene encodes CDR1 SNHLY and CDR2 FYNNEI. V lost 7 bases to trimming and J lost 0 bases; unmatched junction nucleotides: 16.

This clone was seen a handful of times. This chain joins TRBV27 and TRBJ1-6; possible D gene TRBD1, 5 bases. Germline-derived CDR1 and CDR2 are MNHEY and SMNVEV (reference sequence). This CDR3 is built from 15 residues. Trimming shortened V by 5 bases and J by 2 bases, and 10 bases separated the two germline ends. CDR3: CASSLGTTYNSPLHF. The CDR3 region has the DNA TGTGCCAGCAGTCTCGGGACGACCTATAATTCACCCCTCCACTTT.

The chain recombines TRBV2 with TRBJ2-2; 14 bases agree with TRBD2. The CDR3 covers 17 residues. Per germline, CDR1 SNHLY and CDR2 FYNNEI. The trim removed 6 bases at V and 2 bases at J, leaving 5 bases unmatched. The CDR3 spells CASRGTSGSRNTGELFF. The CDR3 region has the DNA TGTGCCAGCAGGGGGACTAGCGGGAGTCGAAACACCGGGGAGCTGTTTTTT.